This entry lists 5 T cell receptor beta chains sequenced from one sample in a study of early T cells in non-severe SARS-CoV-2 infection. One entry per CDR3 protein results from TCRdb running MiXCR on the 5' RACE reads. The sample records around 77,000 distinct CDR3 sequences, over 9% being singletons. The material was whole blood, obtained at baseline. Receptors originate from an adult who was a healthcare worker with PCR-confirmed SARS-CoV-2 infection or an uninfected control (not recorded which).

This clonotype was observed a few times. The chain carries TRBV7-9 and TRBJ1-4; maybe TRBD1 (5 bases). The CDR3 totals 13 residues. V was cut by 8 bases and J by 4 bases, with 11 bases left in between. The germline CDR1 and CDR2 sequences are SEHNR and FQNEAQ (reference sequence). The CDR3 sequence is CASGGGINEKLFF. The CDR3 nucleotides read TGTGCCAGCGGGGGAGGGATTAATGAAAAACTGTTTTTT.

This clonotype was observed at least ten times. V and J are TRBV27 and TRBJ1-2; TRBD1 is a possible D gene (5 bases). The germline V gene has CDR1 MNHEY and CDR2 SMNVEV (reference sequence). The CDR3 contains 15 residues. V was clipped by 4 bases and J by 5 bases, with 17 bases between them. The CDR3 region has the DNA TGTGCCAGCAGTTCGGGACTTATGGGGCTTTATGGCTACACCTTC. Translation: CASSSGLMGLYGYTF.

This clonotype was observed many times. The V gene is TRBV2, the J gene TRBJ1-1; 8 nucleotides agree with TRBD1. V shed 6 bases and J 3 bases; nucleotides not matched to a gene: 3. The germline CDR1 and CDR2 sequences are SNHLY and FYNNEI. The CDR3 loop spans 13 amino acids. The CDR3 bases are TGTGCCAGCAGCCAGGGGGCGGACACTGAAGCTTTCTTT. Encoded protein: CASSQGADTEAFF. Filled out from reference TRBV2 and TRBJ1-1, the complete variable domain reads EPEVTQTPSHQVTQMGQEVILRCVPISNHLYFYWYRQILGQKVEFLVSFYNNEISEKSEIFDDQFSVERPDGSNFTLKIRSTKLEDSAMYFCASSQGADTEAFFGQGTRLTVV.

This clonotype was counted between two and nine times. The chain has TRBV5-1 and TRBJ2-2; TRBD1 aligns across 9 bases. The ends lost 7 bases at V and 4 bases at J; junction bases unmatched: 2. This CDR3 comprises 13 residues. The germline V gene has CDR1 SGHRS and CDR2 YFSETQ. CDR3 DNA: TGCGCCAGCGACAGGGGGGGCACCGGGGAGCTGTTTTTT. Amino acids: CASDRGGTGELFF.

This clonotype appeared a few times. This chain joins TRBV24-1 and TRBJ2-2; D gene unclear. The V gene lost 10 bases and the J gene lost 5 bases, with 10 bases spanning the gap. CDR1 is KGHDR and CDR2 is SFDVKD in the germline V gene. The CDR3 is 12 amino acids. In DNA form, the CDR3 reads TGTGCCACTGAGTCCCCGACCGGGGAGCTGTTTTTT. It codes for CATESPTGELFF.